These T cell receptor beta chains were read from a single sample in a study of Graves' ophthalmopathy and Graves' hyperthyroidism. In TCRdb, the multiplex PCR reads were re-called with MiXCR into one record per CDR3 protein. The sample records hundreds of thousands of distinct CDR3 sequences, over 20% being singletons. Sequencing was performed on peripheral blood. The receptors stem from a woman between 18 and 30 years old with stable Graves' hyperthyroidism. Some clones in this sample may be carry-over from other donors' samples. The CDR3 runs from the conserved cysteine through the conserved F or W. The order of the fields is J gene, V gene, clone size, D gene, CDR3 DNA, CDR3 protein. D genes are given only for firm matches. Size is stated for part of the rows, as once, few or many counts, or as a class when the clone is expanded.

j_call: TRBJ2-5
v_call: TRBV19
clone_size: few
d_call: -
cdr3_nt: TGTGCCAGTAGTAGGACCAAGGGCAGCCAAGAGACCCAGTACTTC
cdr3_aa: CASSRTKGSQETQYF

j_call: TRBJ2-2
v_call: TRBV2
clone_size: many
d_call: TRBD1
cdr3_nt: TGTGCCAGCAGTGAACAGGGGGCGCATTTGACCGGGGAGCTGTTTTTT
cdr3_aa: CASSEQGAHLTGELFF

j_call: TRBJ2-2
v_call: TRBV5-1
clone_size: few
d_call: -
cdr3_nt: TGCGCCAGCGGCCGTGACATACCCCAAAACACCGGGGAGCTGTTTTTT
cdr3_aa: CASGRDIPQNTGELFF

j_call: TRBJ2-7
v_call: TRBV3-1
clone_size: many
d_call: -
cdr3_nt: TGTGCCAGCAGCCAAGAAGGGTACAGGGACGAGCAGTACTTC
cdr3_aa: CASSQEGYRDEQYF

j_call: TRBJ2-7
v_call: TRBV6-1
clone_size: once
d_call: TRBD1
cdr3_nt: TGTGCCAGCTACAGGGGCTCCTACGAGCAGTACTTC
cdr3_aa: CASYRGSYEQYF

j_call: TRBJ2-7
v_call: TRBV7-8
clone_size: many
d_call: TRBD2
cdr3_nt: TGTGCCAGCAGCTCGGGCCGGCTAGCGGGGCCTAGCTCCTACGAGCAGTACTTC
cdr3_aa: CASSSGRLAGPSSYEQYF

j_call: TRBJ2-7
v_call: TRBV30
clone_size: -
d_call: -
cdr3_nt: TGTGCCTGGAGTGTACGGGGGATCTACGAGCAGTACTTC
cdr3_aa: CAWSVRGIYEQYF

j_call: TRBJ1-2
v_call: TRBV5-1
clone_size: many
d_call: TRBD1
cdr3_nt: TGCGCCAGCACAGGGGGCCCCTATGGCTACACCTTC
cdr3_aa: CASTGGPYGYTF

j_call: TRBJ1-1
v_call: TRBV11-1
clone_size: -
d_call: -
cdr3_nt: TGTGCCAGCAGCTTAGCTCCCCCCCGAGGGAGGGACACTGAAGCTCTCTTT
cdr3_aa: CASSLAPPRGRDTEALF

j_call: TRBJ1-2
v_call: TRBV6-5
clone_size: few
d_call: TRBD1
cdr3_nt: TGTGCCAGCAGTTACTCGGCGAGGGGGCGCGACGATGGCTACACCTTC
cdr3_aa: CASSYSARGRDDGYTF

j_call: TRBJ2-2
v_call: TRBV12-3/TRBV12-4
clone_size: many
d_call: -
cdr3_nt: TGTGCCAGCACCCTTCGGAGGGGGGGCACCGGGGAGCTGTTTTTT
cdr3_aa: CASTLRRGGTGELFF

j_call: TRBJ2-5
v_call: TRBV12-3/TRBV12-4
clone_size: many
d_call: TRBD2
cdr3_nt: TGTGCCAGCAGGTTCACGAGCGGGGGGGCGGAGGAGACCCAGTACTTC
cdr3_aa: CASRFTSGGAEETQYF

j_call: TRBJ2-2
v_call: TRBV2
clone_size: many
d_call: -
cdr3_nt: TGTGCCAGCAGTACGAGCTGGGGGGCCTCTGGGGAGCTGTTTTTT
cdr3_aa: CASSTSWGASGELFF

j_call: TRBJ2-7
v_call: TRBV12-3/TRBV12-4
clone_size: -
d_call: -
cdr3_nt: TGTGCCAGCAGTTCCGAAGGGCAAGAGCAGTACTTC
cdr3_aa: CASSSEGQEQYF

j_call: TRBJ1-2
v_call: TRBV29-1
clone_size: -
d_call: -
cdr3_nt: TGCAGCGTTGAAGAGTATGGCTACACCTTC
cdr3_aa: CSVEEYGYTF

j_call: TRBJ2-5
v_call: TRBV12-3/TRBV12-4
clone_size: many
d_call: -
cdr3_nt: TGTGCCAGCAGTCCCCGTCCCCTAGGGGAGACCCAGTACTTC
cdr3_aa: CASSPRPLGETQYF

j_call: TRBJ1-6
v_call: TRBV15
clone_size: -
d_call: -
cdr3_nt: TGTGCCACCAGCAGAGATACGCAGGTTTCACCCCTCCACTTT
cdr3_aa: CATSRDTQVSPLHF

j_call: TRBJ1-6
v_call: TRBV30
clone_size: many
d_call: -
cdr3_nt: TGTGCCTGGATCGCCGGTCGGGGTTCCTATAATTCACCCCTCCACTTT
cdr3_aa: CAWIAGRGSYNSPLHF

j_call: TRBJ1-2
v_call: TRBV12-3/TRBV12-4
clone_size: many
d_call: -
cdr3_nt: TGTGCCAGCACCCTTGACACAGCCACTCATGGCTACACCTTC
cdr3_aa: CASTLDTATHGYTF

j_call: TRBJ1-2
v_call: TRBV6-1
clone_size: -
d_call: TRBD1
cdr3_nt: TGTGCCAGCAGAGGACAGGCTAACTATGGCTACACCTTC
cdr3_aa: CASRGQANYGYTF

j_call: TRBJ1-1
v_call: TRBV4-1
clone_size: few
d_call: -
cdr3_nt: TGCGCCAGCAGCCCCACTGGGACACAAGACACTGAAGCTTTCTTT
cdr3_aa: CASSPTGTQDTEAFF

j_call: TRBJ1-5
v_call: TRBV6-1
clone_size: many
d_call: TRBD1
cdr3_nt: TGTGCCAGCACGGGACAGCGCAATCAGCCCCAGCATTTT
cdr3_aa: CASTGQRNQPQHF

j_call: TRBJ1-1
v_call: TRBV18
clone_size: many
d_call: TRBD1
cdr3_nt: TGTGCCAGCTCACCAAACAGGGGCGCTGAAGCTTTCTTT
cdr3_aa: CASSPNRGAEAFF

j_call: TRBJ2-5
v_call: TRBV20-1
clone_size: many
d_call: TRBD2
cdr3_nt: TGCAGTGCTAGGGCGGGAGGGTCCCAAGAGACCCAGTACTTC
cdr3_aa: CSARAGGSQETQYF

j_call: TRBJ1-1
v_call: TRBV9
clone_size: many
d_call: TRBD1
cdr3_nt: TGTGCCAGCAGCGTAGAGGCAGGGGGCCTGAACACTGAAGCTTTCTTT
cdr3_aa: CASSVEAGGLNTEAFF

j_call: TRBJ2-5
v_call: TRBV7-2
clone_size: many
d_call: -
cdr3_nt: TGTGCCAGCAGCTTAGCCCTAGGGGGCCAAGAGACCCAGTACTTC
cdr3_aa: CASSLALGGQETQYF

j_call: TRBJ1-2
v_call: TRBV5-1
clone_size: many
d_call: -
cdr3_nt: TGCGCCAGCAGCTTAAAGAGTAACTATGGCTACACCTTC
cdr3_aa: CASSLKSNYGYTF

j_call: TRBJ1-1
v_call: TRBV11-2
clone_size: -
d_call: TRBD1
cdr3_nt: TGTGCCAGCAGCTTAGGGGGTCCGACAGGGAGCCCTGAAGCTTTCTTT
cdr3_aa: CASSLGGPTGSPEAFF

j_call: TRBJ2-2
v_call: TRBV27
clone_size: -
d_call: TRBD2
cdr3_nt: TGTGCCAGCAGTTCGGGGGGGGACACCGGGGAGCTGTTTTTT
cdr3_aa: CASSSGGDTGELFF

j_call: TRBJ2-7
v_call: TRBV20-1
clone_size: many
d_call: -
cdr3_nt: TGCAGTGCTAGGGGATTAGAGCAGACAACTACCTACGAGCAGTACTTC
cdr3_aa: CSARGLEQTTTYEQYF

j_call: TRBJ2-5
v_call: TRBV28
clone_size: many
d_call: TRBD1
cdr3_nt: TGTGCCAGCAGTCCCGGGACAGGCTACCAAGAGACCCAGTACTTC
cdr3_aa: CASSPGTGYQETQYF

j_call: TRBJ2-5
v_call: TRBV15
clone_size: many
d_call: -
cdr3_nt: TGTGCCACCAGCCTACCAGGCCAGACCCAGTACTTC
cdr3_aa: CATSLPGQTQYF

j_call: TRBJ2-2
v_call: TRBV20-1
clone_size: many
d_call: -
cdr3_nt: TGCAGTGCCCCCGCGGCTGCGAACACCGGGGAGCTGTTTTTT
cdr3_aa: CSAPAAANTGELFF

j_call: TRBJ1-1
v_call: TRBV12-3/TRBV12-4
clone_size: -
d_call: -
cdr3_nt: TGTGCCAGCAGTTTTTCGGGCATGCTGAACACTGAAGCTTTCTTT
cdr3_aa: CASSFSGMLNTEAFF

j_call: TRBJ1-1
v_call: TRBV6-2/TRBV6-3
clone_size: -
d_call: -
cdr3_nt: TGTGCCAGCAGTTACGGTGCAGGTACGGACACTGAAGCTTTCTTT
cdr3_aa: CASSYGAGTDTEAFF

j_call: TRBJ2-5
v_call: TRBV7-8
clone_size: -
d_call: TRBD1
cdr3_nt: TGTGCCAGCAGCTTTAACAGGGGGGTCGGGCAAGCGACCCAGTACTTC
cdr3_aa: CASSFNRGVGQATQYF

j_call: TRBJ1-1
v_call: TRBV11-2
clone_size: many
d_call: -
cdr3_nt: TGTGCCAGCAGCTTACAGGCAGGGACGGTGAACACTGAAGCTTTCTTT
cdr3_aa: CASSLQAGTVNTEAFF

j_call: TRBJ2-7
v_call: TRBV2
clone_size: many
d_call: -
cdr3_nt: TGTGCCAGCAATATAGGCAACTCCTACGAGCAGTACTTC
cdr3_aa: CASNIGNSYEQYF

j_call: TRBJ2-7
v_call: TRBV6-1
clone_size: many
d_call: TRBD2
cdr3_nt: TGTGCCAGCACCATCAGGGAGGGGAGCTCCTACGAGCAGTACTTC
cdr3_aa: CASTIREGSSYEQYF

j_call: TRBJ1-5
v_call: TRBV2
clone_size: once
d_call: -
cdr3_nt: TGTGCCAGCAGGCCAGGGACGGCCGAGGGGCCCCAGCATTTT
cdr3_aa: CASRPGTAEGPQHF

j_call: TRBJ1-1
v_call: TRBV13
clone_size: -
d_call: -
cdr3_nt: TGTGCCAGCAGCCCCCCTTTCGAAGTGAGCACTGAAGCTTTCTTT
cdr3_aa: CASSPPFEVSTEAFF

j_call: TRBJ1-6
v_call: TRBV27
clone_size: many
d_call: -
cdr3_nt: TGTGCCAGCAGTTTGTCAGAACCCCACTACTCCTATAATTCACCCCTCCACTTT
cdr3_aa: CASSLSEPHYSYNSPLHF

j_call: TRBJ2-2
v_call: TRBV7-2
clone_size: -
d_call: -
cdr3_nt: TGTGCCAGCAGCTTAAGGGGGGTGAGCACCGGGGAGCTGTTTTTT
cdr3_aa: CASSLRGVSTGELFF

j_call: TRBJ2-7
v_call: TRBV5-1
clone_size: -
d_call: TRBD1
cdr3_nt: TGCGCCAGCAGCGACACACAGGGGGCCCCCTACGAGCAGTACTTC
cdr3_aa: CASSDTQGAPYEQYF

j_call: TRBJ1-1
v_call: TRBV6-1
clone_size: few
d_call: -
cdr3_nt: TGTGCCAGCAACGAGGGGCCCGCAAGGATTAACACTGAAGCTTTCTTT
cdr3_aa: CASNEGPARINTEAFF

j_call: TRBJ1-5
v_call: TRBV19
clone_size: -
d_call: -
cdr3_nt: TGTGCCAGTAGCGAACGGATTAATCAGCCCCAGCATTTT
cdr3_aa: CASSERINQPQHF

j_call: TRBJ1-2
v_call: TRBV2
clone_size: many
d_call: TRBD1
cdr3_nt: TGTGCCAGCAAAGTGACGACGGACAGGTCATATGGCTACACCTTC
cdr3_aa: CASKVTTDRSYGYTF

j_call: TRBJ2-7
v_call: TRBV7-2
clone_size: -
d_call: TRBD2
cdr3_nt: TGTGCCAGCGTTAGCGGGAATGGTTACGAGCAGTACTTC
cdr3_aa: CASVSGNGYEQYF

j_call: TRBJ1-2
v_call: TRBV6-5
clone_size: many
d_call: -
cdr3_nt: TGTGCCAGCAGTTACGCGTCCGGATCTAACTATGGCTACACCTTC
cdr3_aa: CASSYASGSNYGYTF

j_call: TRBJ2-2
v_call: TRBV9
clone_size: few
d_call: -
cdr3_nt: TGTGCCAGCGGAGGCCCCACCGGGGAGCCGTTTTTT
cdr3_aa: CASGGPTGEPFF

j_call: TRBJ1-3
v_call: TRBV6-1
clone_size: many
d_call: -
cdr3_nt: TGTGCCAGCAGTGAAGATTTCGGCGGCTCCTCTGGAAACACCATATATTTT
cdr3_aa: CASSEDFGGSSGNTIYF

j_call: TRBJ1-1
v_call: TRBV6-5
clone_size: many
d_call: -
cdr3_nt: TGTGCCAGCAGTTCGTACCTCGGGACACCCGAAGAAGCTTTCTTT
cdr3_aa: CASSSYLGTPEEAFF

j_call: TRBJ2-7
v_call: TRBV27
clone_size: -
d_call: -
cdr3_nt: TGTGCCAGCGGGGGTGAGGAGCAGTACTTC
cdr3_aa: CASGGEEQYF

j_call: TRBJ1-5
v_call: TRBV6-1
clone_size: -
d_call: -
cdr3_nt: TGTGCCAGCAGTGAAGTAATGGACAATCAGCCCCAGCATTTT
cdr3_aa: CASSEVMDNQPQHF

j_call: TRBJ2-2
v_call: TRBV6-5
clone_size: many
d_call: -
cdr3_nt: TGTGCCGGGGAAGGTATCGGGGAGCTGTTTTTT
cdr3_aa: CAGEGIGELFF

j_call: TRBJ2-2
v_call: TRBV7-9
clone_size: few
d_call: -
cdr3_nt: TGTGCCAGCAGCTTAGAGTGGAGGGCCGGGGAGCTGTTTTTT
cdr3_aa: CASSLEWRAGELFF

j_call: TRBJ2-7
v_call: TRBV28
clone_size: many
d_call: -
cdr3_nt: TGTGCCAGCAGACCCTTTCTCAGTTCCTACGAGCAGTACTTC
cdr3_aa: CASRPFLSSYEQYF

j_call: TRBJ1-3
v_call: TRBV6-5
clone_size: -
d_call: -
cdr3_nt: TGTGCCAGCAGTTCTTCAGTGAGCTCTGGAAACACCATATATTTT
cdr3_aa: CASSSSVSSGNTIYF